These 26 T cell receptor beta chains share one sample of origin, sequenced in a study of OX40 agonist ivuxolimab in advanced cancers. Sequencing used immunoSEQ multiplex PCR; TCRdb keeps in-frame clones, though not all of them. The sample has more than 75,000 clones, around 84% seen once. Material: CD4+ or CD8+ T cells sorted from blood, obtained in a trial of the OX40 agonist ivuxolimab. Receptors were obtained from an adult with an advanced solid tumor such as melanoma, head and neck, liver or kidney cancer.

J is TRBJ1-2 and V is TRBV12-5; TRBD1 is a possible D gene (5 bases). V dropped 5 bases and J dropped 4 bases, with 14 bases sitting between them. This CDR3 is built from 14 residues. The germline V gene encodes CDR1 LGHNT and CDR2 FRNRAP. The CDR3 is CASGTSGTSYGYTF. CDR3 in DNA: TGTGCTAGTGGTACCTCCGGGACTTCCTATGGCTACACCTTC.

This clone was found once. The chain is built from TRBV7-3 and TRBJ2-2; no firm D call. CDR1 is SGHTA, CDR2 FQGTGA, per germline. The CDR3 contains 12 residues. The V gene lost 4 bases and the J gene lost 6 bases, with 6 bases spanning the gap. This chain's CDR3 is CASSSISGELFF. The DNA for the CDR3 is TGTGCCAGCAGCTCAATTTCCGGGGAGCTGTTTTTT.

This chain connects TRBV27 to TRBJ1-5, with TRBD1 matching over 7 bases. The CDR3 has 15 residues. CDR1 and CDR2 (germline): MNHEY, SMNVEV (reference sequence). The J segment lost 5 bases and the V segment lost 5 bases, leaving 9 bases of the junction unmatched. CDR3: CASSPTARGYQPQHF. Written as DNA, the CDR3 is TGTGCCAGCAGTCCTACCGCCAGGGGGTATCAGCCCCAGCATTTT.

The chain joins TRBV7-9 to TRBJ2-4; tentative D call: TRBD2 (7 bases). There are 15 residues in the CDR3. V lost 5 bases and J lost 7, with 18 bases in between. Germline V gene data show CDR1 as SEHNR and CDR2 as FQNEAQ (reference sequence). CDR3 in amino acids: CASSPRTGRGNIQYF. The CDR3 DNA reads TGTGCCAGCAGCCCCCGAACAGGGAGGGGGAACATTCAGTACTTC.

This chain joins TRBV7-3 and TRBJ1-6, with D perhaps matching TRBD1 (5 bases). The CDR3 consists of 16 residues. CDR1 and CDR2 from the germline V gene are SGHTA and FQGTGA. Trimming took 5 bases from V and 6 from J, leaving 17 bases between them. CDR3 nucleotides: TGTGCCAGCAGCCCGACCAAGGCAGGGACTAATTCACCCCTCCACTTT. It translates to CASSPTKAGTNSPLHF. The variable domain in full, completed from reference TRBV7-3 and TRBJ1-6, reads GAGVSQTPSNKVTEKGKYVELRCDPISGHTALYWYRQSLGQGPEFLIYFQGTGAADDSGLPNDRFFAVRPEGSVSTLKIQRTERGDSAVYLCASSPTKAGTNSPLHFGNGTRLTVT.

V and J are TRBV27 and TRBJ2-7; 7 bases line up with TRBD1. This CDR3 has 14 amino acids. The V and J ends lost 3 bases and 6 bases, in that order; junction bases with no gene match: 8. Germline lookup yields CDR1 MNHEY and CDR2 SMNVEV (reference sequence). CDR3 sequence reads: CASSLTGYSAEQYV. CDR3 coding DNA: TGTGCCAGCAGTTTGACAGGGTACTCGGCCGAGCAGTACGTC.

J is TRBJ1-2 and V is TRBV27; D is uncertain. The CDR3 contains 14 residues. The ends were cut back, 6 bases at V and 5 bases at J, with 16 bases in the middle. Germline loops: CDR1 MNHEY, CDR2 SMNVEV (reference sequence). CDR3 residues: CASRREGWGYGYTF. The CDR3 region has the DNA TGTGCCAGCAGGCGAGAGGGTTGGGGTTATGGCTACACCTTC.

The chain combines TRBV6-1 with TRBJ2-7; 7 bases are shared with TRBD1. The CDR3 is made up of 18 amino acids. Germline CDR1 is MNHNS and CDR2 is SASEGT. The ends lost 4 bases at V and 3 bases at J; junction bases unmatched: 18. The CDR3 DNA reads TGTGCCAGCAGTGGTGTATATCGGGACAGCCCTTTTGGCTACGAGCAGTACGTC. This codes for CASSGVYRDSPFGYEQYV.

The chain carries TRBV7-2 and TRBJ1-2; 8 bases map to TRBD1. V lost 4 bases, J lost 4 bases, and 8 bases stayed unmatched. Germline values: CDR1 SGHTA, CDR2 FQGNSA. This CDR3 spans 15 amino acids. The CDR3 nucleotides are TGTGCCAGCAGCTCCCAGGGGGCGAGGGGCTATGGCTACACCTTC. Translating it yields CASSSQGARGYGYTF.

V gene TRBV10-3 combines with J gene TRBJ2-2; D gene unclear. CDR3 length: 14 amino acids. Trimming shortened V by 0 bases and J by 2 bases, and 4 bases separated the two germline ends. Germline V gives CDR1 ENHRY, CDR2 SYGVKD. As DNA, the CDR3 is TGTGCCATCAGTGAGTCGGCCAACACCGGGGAGCTGTTTTTT. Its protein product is CAISESANTGELFF.

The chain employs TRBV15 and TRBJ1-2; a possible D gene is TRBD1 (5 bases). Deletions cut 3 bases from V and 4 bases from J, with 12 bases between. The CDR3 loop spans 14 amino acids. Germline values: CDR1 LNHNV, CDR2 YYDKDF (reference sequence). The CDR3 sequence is CATSSLSGAYGYTF. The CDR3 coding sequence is TGTGCCACCAGCAGCCTGAGTGGGGCCTATGGCTACACCTTC.

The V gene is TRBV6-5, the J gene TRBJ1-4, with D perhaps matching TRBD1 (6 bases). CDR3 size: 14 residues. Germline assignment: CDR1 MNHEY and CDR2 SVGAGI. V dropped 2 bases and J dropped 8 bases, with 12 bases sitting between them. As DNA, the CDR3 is TGTGCCAGCAGTTACGGTAGGGGGGAGGAAAAACTGTTTTTT. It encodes CASSYGRGEEKLFF.

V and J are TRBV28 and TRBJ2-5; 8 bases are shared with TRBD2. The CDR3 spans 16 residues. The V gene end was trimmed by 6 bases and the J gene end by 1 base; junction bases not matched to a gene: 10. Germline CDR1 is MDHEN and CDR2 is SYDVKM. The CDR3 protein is CASSFVAGRLQETQYF. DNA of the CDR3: TGTGCCAGCAGCTTCGTAGCGGGACGACTCCAAGAGACCCAGTACTTC.

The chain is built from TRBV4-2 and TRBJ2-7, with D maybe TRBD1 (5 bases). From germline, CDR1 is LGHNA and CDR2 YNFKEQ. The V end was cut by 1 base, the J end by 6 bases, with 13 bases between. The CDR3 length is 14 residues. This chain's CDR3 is CASSQGQGNFEQYF. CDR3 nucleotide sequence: TGTGCCAGCAGCCAAGGCCAGGGTAATTTCGAGCAGTACTTC.

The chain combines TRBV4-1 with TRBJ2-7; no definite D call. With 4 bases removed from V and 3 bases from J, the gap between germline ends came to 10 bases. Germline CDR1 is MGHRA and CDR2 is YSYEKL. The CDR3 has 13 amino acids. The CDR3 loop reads CASSRTDDYEQYF. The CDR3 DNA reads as TGCGCCAGCAGCCGGACGGACGACTACGAGCAGTACTTC.

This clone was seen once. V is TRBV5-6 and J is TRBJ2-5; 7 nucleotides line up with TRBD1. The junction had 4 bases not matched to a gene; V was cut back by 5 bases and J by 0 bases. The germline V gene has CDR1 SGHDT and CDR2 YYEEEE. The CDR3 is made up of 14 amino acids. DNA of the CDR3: TGTGCCAGCAGTGGGGACAGCTACCAAGAGACCCAGTACTTC. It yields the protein CASSGDSYQETQYF.

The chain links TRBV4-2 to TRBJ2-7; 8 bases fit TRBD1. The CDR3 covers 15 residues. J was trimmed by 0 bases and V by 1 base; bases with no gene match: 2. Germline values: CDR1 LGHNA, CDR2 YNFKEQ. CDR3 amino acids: CASSQGTGPSYEQYF. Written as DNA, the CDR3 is TGTGCCAGCAGCCAAGGGACAGGGCCCTCCTACGAGCAGTACTTC.

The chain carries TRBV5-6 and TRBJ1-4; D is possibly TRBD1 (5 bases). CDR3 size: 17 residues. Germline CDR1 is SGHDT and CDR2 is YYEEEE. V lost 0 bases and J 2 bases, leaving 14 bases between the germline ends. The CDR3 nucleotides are TGTGCCAGCAGCTTGGCCCTGCCCAGGGCGACTAATGAAAAACTGTTTTTT. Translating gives CASSLALPRATNEKLFF.

The CDR3 sequence: CASSASGGAKDTQYF. CDR3 DNA: TGTGCCAGCAGCGCTAGCGGGGGAGCTAAGGATACGCAGTATTTT. This chain links TRBV13 with TRBJ2-3; TRBD2 matches 10 bases. Trimming removed 5 bases from V and 6 bases from J; junction bases left unmatched: 8. The CDR3 extends over 15 amino acids. Germline V gene data show CDR1 as PRHDT and CDR2 as FYEKMQ (reference sequence).

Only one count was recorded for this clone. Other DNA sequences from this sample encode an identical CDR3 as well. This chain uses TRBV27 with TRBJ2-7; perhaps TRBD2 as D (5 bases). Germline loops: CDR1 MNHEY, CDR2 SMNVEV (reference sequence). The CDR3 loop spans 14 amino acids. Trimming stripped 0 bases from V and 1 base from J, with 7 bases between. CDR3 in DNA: TGTGCCAGCAGTTTATCTGGAGGATCCTACGAGCAGTACTTC. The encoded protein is CASSLSGGSYEQYF.

CDR3 nucleotide sequence: TGTGCCAGCACCCGACTAGCGGACCTCACCGGGGAGCTGTTTTTT. Its translation: CASTRLADLTGELFF. The chain combines TRBV27 with TRBJ2-2; 9 bases match TRBD2. In germline, CDR1 is MNHEY, CDR2 SMNVEV (reference sequence). The CDR3 runs 15 residues. Losses at the gene ends were 7 bases for V and 4 bases for J; bases not matched to a gene: 7.

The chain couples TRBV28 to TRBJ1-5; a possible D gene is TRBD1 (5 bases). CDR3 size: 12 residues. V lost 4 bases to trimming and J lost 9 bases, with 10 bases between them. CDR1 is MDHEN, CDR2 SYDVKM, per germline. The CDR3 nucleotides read TGTGCCAGCAGTTCTGGGGGACGGCCCCAGCATTTT. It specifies CASSSGGRPQHF. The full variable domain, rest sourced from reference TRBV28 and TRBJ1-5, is DVKVTQSSRYLVKRTGEKVFLECVQDMDHENMFWYRQDPGLGLRLIYFSYDVKMKEKGDIPEGYSVSREKKERFSLILESASTNQTSMYLCASSSGGRPQHFGDGTRLSIL.

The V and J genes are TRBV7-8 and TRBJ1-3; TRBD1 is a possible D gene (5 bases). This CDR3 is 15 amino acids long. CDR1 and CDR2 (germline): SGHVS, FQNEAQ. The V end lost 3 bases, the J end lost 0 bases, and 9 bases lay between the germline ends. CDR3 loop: CASSFWTSSGNTIYF. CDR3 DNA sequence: TGTGCCAGCAGCTTCTGGACAAGCTCTGGAAACACCATATATTTT.

The CDR3 reads CATRGVGNQPQHF. CDR3 nucleotides: TGTGCCACCCGGGGGGTCGGCAATCAGCCCCAGCATTTT. The rearrangement links TRBV2 to TRBJ1-5; tentatively, D is TRBD1 (5 bases). The germline V gene encodes CDR1 SNHLY and CDR2 FYNNEI. This CDR3 contains 13 residues. The V end was cut by 10 bases, the J end by 2 bases, with 12 bases between.

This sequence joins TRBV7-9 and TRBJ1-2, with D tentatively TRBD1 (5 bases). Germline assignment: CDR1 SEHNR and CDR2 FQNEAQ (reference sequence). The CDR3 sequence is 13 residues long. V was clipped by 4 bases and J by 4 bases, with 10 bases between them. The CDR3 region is CASSSPDSYGYTF. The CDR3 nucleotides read TGTGCCAGCAGCTCCCCCGACAGCTATGGCTACACCTTC.

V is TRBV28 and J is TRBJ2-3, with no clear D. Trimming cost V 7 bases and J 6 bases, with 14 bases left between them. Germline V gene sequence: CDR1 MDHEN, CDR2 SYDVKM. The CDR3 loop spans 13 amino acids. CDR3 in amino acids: CASTPPFRDTQYF. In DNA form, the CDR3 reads TGTGCCAGCACCCCCCCGTTTCGGGATACGCAGTATTTT.